This T cell receptor beta chain is drawn from a study of OX40 agonist ivuxolimab in advanced cancers. Profiling relied on immunoSEQ multiplex PCR, and the TCRdb table lists in-frame clones only, not all of them. The repertoire holds 65,000 to 95,000 clones, about 94% seen once, with roughly a tenth in the top ten. The CDR3 length is 16 residues. From germline, CDR1 is MNHNY and CDR2 SVGAGI (reference sequence). Trimming removed 6 bases at V and 7 bases at J, with 23 bases between. This clone appeared a single time. Sequenced here: CD4+ or CD8+ T cells sorted from blood, sampled in a trial of the OX40 agonist ivuxolimab. The sequence derives from an adult with an advanced solid tumor such as melanoma, head and neck, liver or kidney cancer. The chain is built from TRBV6-6 and TRBJ2-3; D not resolved. CDR3 DNA sequence: TGTGCCAGCAGGGCAACGAGTCCCTCGGCGGTAAATACGCAGTATTTT. Its protein is CASRATSPSAVNTQYF.